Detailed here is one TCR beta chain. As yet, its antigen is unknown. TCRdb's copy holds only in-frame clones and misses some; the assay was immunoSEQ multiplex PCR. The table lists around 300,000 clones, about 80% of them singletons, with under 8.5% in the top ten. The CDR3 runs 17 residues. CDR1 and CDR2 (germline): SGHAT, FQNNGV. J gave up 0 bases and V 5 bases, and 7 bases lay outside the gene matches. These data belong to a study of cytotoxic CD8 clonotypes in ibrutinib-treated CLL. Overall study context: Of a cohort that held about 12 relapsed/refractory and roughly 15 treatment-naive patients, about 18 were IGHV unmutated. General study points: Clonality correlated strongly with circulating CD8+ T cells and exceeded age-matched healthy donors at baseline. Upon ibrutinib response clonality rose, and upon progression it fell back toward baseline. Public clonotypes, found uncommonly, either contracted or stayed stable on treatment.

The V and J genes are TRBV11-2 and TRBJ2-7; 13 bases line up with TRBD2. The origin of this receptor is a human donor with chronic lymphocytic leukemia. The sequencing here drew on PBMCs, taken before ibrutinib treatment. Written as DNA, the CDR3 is TGTGCCAGCAGCCCCGGACTAGCGGGAGTCATCTCCTACGAGCAGTACTTC. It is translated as CASSPGLAGVISYEQYF.